The next 18 T cell receptor beta chains were all read from a single sample in a study of blood T cell repertoires in COVID-19. Data came from immunoSEQ multiplex PCR; TCRdb stores just in-frame clones and leaves some out. The table shows around 270,000 clones, with about 85% occurring only once. The material sequenced was peripheral blood. The origin of the receptors is a human donor with COVID-19, enrolled during active disease. The donor label of this sample is uncertain.

This chain links TRBV7-2 with TRBJ1-2, with 12 bases identical to TRBD1. Per germline, CDR1 SGHTA and CDR2 FQGNSA. The CDR3 is 17 amino acids. V was clipped by 4 bases and J by 6 bases; unmatched bases: 12. The CDR3 here is CASSYSSGTGGSNGYTF. In DNA, the CDR3 is TGTGCCAGCAGCTATTCTTCCGGGACAGGGGGCTCCAATGGCTACACCTTC.

The chain joins TRBV2 to TRBJ2-3; the D gene is possibly TRBD2 (6 bases). CDR3 length: 15 residues. The V end lost 5 bases, the J end lost 2 bases, and 14 bases lay between the germline ends. Germline assignment: CDR1 SNHLY and CDR2 FYNNEI. CDR3 DNA sequence: TGTGCCAGCAGTCCGGGCGGGAATCCCACAGATACGCAGTATTTT. It codes for CASSPGGNPTDTQYF.

This clone came up once. DNA of the CDR3: TGTGCCAGCAGCTTACTGGGTCAGCGGGCCTTCTACAATGAGCAGTTCTTC. The encoded protein is CASSLLGQRAFYNEQFF. The V gene is TRBV5-5, the J gene TRBJ2-1; tentatively, D is TRBD2 (6 bases). Deletions cut 2 bases from V and 3 bases from J, with 18 bases between. The CDR3 length is 17 residues. From germline, CDR1 is SGHKS and CDR2 YYEKEE (reference sequence). The whole variable domain, remainder taken from reference TRBV5-5 and TRBJ2-1, is DAGVTQSPTHLIKTRGQQVTLRCSPISGHKSVSWYQQVLGQGPQFIFQYYEKEERGRGNFPDRFSARQFPNYSSELNVNALLLGDSALYLCASSLLGQRAFYNEQFFGPGTRLTVL.

This clone was recorded once. The rearrangement links TRBV19 to TRBJ1-5; D is perhaps TRBD1 (5 bases). The CDR3 has 17 amino acids. Germline CDR1 reads LNHDA; CDR2 reads SQIVND (reference sequence). The V gene lost 1 base and the J gene lost 0 bases, with 13 bases spanning the gap. The CDR3 loop is CASSIGVRTPSNQPQHF. The CDR3, as DNA: TGTGCCAGTAGTATAGGGGTACGGACACCTAGCAATCAGCCCCAGCATTTT.

The chain joins TRBV15 to TRBJ2-5; 13 bases map to TRBD2. Per the germline V gene, CDR1 is LNHNV and CDR2 is YYDKDF (reference sequence). V lost 3 bases to trimming and J lost 4 bases; unmatched junction nucleotides: 8. This CDR3 has 17 residues. This chain's CDR3 is CATSSGTSGNRGETQYF. In DNA form, the CDR3 reads TGTGCCACCAGCAGTGGGACTAGCGGGAATCGGGGAGAGACCCAGTACTTC. Drawing the rest from reference TRBV15 and TRBJ2-5, the complete variable domain is DAMVIQNPRYQVTQFGKPVTLSCSQTLNHNVMYWYQQKSSQAPKLLFHYYDKDFNNEADTPDNFQSRRPNTSFCFLDIRSPGLGDTAMYLCATSSGTSGNRGETQYFGPGTRLLVL.

The CDR3 spells CASSEGQAPGGYTF. The CDR3 DNA is TGTGCCAGCAGTGAAGGACAGGCACCGGGTGGCTACACCTTC. The rearrangement links TRBV2 to TRBJ1-2; tentatively, D is TRBD1 (6 bases). The ends were cut back, 1 base at V and 7 bases at J, with 13 bases in the middle. CDR3 length: 14 amino acids. Germline V gene lookup returns CDR1 SNHLY and CDR2 FYNNEI.

This rearrangement joins TRBV19 to TRBJ2-1; tentative D call: TRBD2 (6 bases). The germline V and J ends were trimmed by 3 bases and 6 bases, with 12 bases remaining between them. Germline assignment: CDR1 LNHDA and CDR2 SQIVND (reference sequence). CDR3 size: 14 residues. The CDR3 is CASSIAGTPNEQFF. The CDR3 region has the DNA TGTGCCAGTAGTATCGCGGGGACTCCCAATGAGCAGTTCTTC.

This chain joins TRBV7-2 and TRBJ1-2, with no clear D. The CDR3 runs to 13 residues. CDR1 is SGHTA, CDR2 FQGNSA, per germline. Between the trimmed V and J ends, which lost 5 bases and 6 bases, there was a span of 13 bases. The CDR3 loop is CASSRTFDNGYTF. The CDR3 bases are TGTGCCAGCAGCCGAACCTTCGACAATGGCTACACCTTC.

This sequence joins TRBV7-9 and TRBJ1-5; D gene uncertain. Per the germline V gene, CDR1 is SEHNR and CDR2 is FQNEAQ (reference sequence). Trimming removed 1 base from V and 2 bases from J, with 3 bases in between. The CDR3 contains 13 residues. CDR3 in DNA: TGTGCCAGCAGCTTAGTCGGCAATCAGCCCCAGCATTTT. Residues: CASSLVGNQPQHF. Full variable domain (outside the CDR3, taken from reference TRBV7-9 and TRBJ1-5): DTGVSQNPRHKITKRGQNVTFRCDPISEHNRLYWYRQTLGQGPEFLTYFQNEAQLEKSRLLSDRFSAERPKGSFSTLEIQRTEQGDSAMYLCASSLVGNQPQHFGDGTRLSIL.

This sequence joins TRBV6-2 or TRBV6-3 and TRBJ2-5; TRBD2 aligns across 7 bases. Germline CDR1 MNHEY, CDR2 SVGEGT. V shed 0 bases, J shed 1 base, and the junction held 17 bases outside the gene matches. The CDR3 contains 20 residues. The CDR3 sequence: CASSYSYGEGWDYLQETQYF. Written as DNA, the CDR3 is TGTGCCAGCAGTTACTCATATGGCGAGGGATGGGACTACCTCCAAGAGACCCAGTACTTC.

CDR3 amino acids: CASSLGTQGEQYF. For the CDR3, the DNA is TGTGCCAGCAGCTTGGGCACCCAGGGCGAGCAGTACTTC. The chain combines TRBV7-3 with TRBJ2-7, with D possibly TRBD1 on 5 matching bases. The CDR3 runs to 13 residues. The germline V gene has CDR1 SGHTA and CDR2 FQGTGA. V gave up 3 bases and J gave up 6 bases, with 12 bases separating them.

This clone was detected once. The chain links TRBV12-3 or TRBV12-4 to TRBJ1-4, with a weak D call TRBD1 (6 bases). The CDR3 is made up of 13 amino acids. The V end was cut by 7 bases, the J end by 8 bases, with 14 bases between. CDR3 sequence: CASTPGQSEKLFF. In DNA form, the CDR3 reads TGTGCCAGCACCCCCGGACAGTCAGAAAAACTGTTTTTT.

This rearrangement joins TRBV24-1 to TRBJ2-1, with a tentative D call TRBD2 (5 bases). Trimming took off 4 bases at V and 1 base at J, with 16 bases between the two ends. The CDR3 runs 17 residues. CDR1 and CDR2 from the germline V gene are KGHDR and SFDVKD. In DNA form, the CDR3 reads TGTGCCACCAGTGACTCCAAGCGGCCCTCGTCCTACAATGAGCAGTTCTTC. This sequence encodes CATSDSKRPSSYNEQFF.

CDR3 protein: CASSPPGQVVDTQYF. CDR3 nucleotides: TGTGCCAGTAGTCCACCGGGACAGGTGGTGGATACGCAGTATTTT. The chain employs TRBV19 and TRBJ2-3, with 8 nucleotides matching TRBD1. The V and J ends lost 5 bases and 6 bases, in that order; junction bases with no gene match: 10. The CDR3 totals 15 residues. Germline loops: CDR1 LNHDA, CDR2 SQIVND (reference sequence). The full variable domain, in which reference TRBV19 and TRBJ2-3 provide the parts outside the CDR3, is DGGITQSPKYLFRKEGQNVTLSCEQNLNHDAMYWYRQDPGQGLRLIYYSQIVNDFQKGDIAEGYSVSREKKESFPLTVTSAQKNPTAFYLCASSPPGQVVDTQYFGPGTRLTVL.

The rearrangement joins TRBV24-1 to TRBJ1-6, with unresolved D. V gave up 8 bases and J gave up 7 bases, with 2 bases separating them. The CDR3 has 10 residues. Germline lookup yields CDR1 KGHDR and CDR2 SFDVKD. The CDR3 DNA is TGTGCCACCACAAATTCACCCCTCCACTTT. This translates into CATTNSPLHF.

This clone has a handful of counts. The chain carries TRBV27 and TRBJ2-1; 8 nucleotides line up with TRBD2. The V gene end was trimmed by 4 bases and the J gene end by 6 bases; junction bases not matched to a gene: 11. This CDR3 contains 16 residues. Germline CDR1 reads MNHEY; CDR2 reads SMNVEV (reference sequence). For the CDR3, the DNA is TGTGCCAGCAGTTCGTTAGCGGGAAGAGGGTCCAATGAGCAGTTCTTC. Encoded protein: CASSSLAGRGSNEQFF.

The chain is built from TRBV9 and TRBJ2-1, with D unresolved. V lost 0 bases to trimming and J lost 6 bases, with 16 bases between them. This CDR3 contains 16 residues. Looked up from germline, CDR1 is SGDLS and CDR2 is YYNGEE. The CDR3 DNA is TGTGCCAGCAGCGTAGAATTAGTCTCGAGGTTCAATGAGCAGTTCTTC. This encodes CASSVELVSRFNEQFF.

The V gene is TRBV5-1, the J gene TRBJ1-3; 8 nucleotides line up with TRBD1. The CDR3 runs to 16 residues. V lost 4 bases, J lost 0 bases, and 6 bases stayed unmatched. The germline gives CDR1 SGHRS, CDR2 YFSETQ. CDR3 in amino acids: CASSAQTGGSGNTIYF. The CDR3 bases are TGCGCCAGCAGCGCCCAAACAGGGGGCTCTGGAAACACCATATATTTT. The variable domain in full, with the rest retrieved from reference TRBV5-1 and TRBJ1-3, is KAGVTQTPRYLIKTRGQQVTLSCSPISGHRSVSWYQQTPGQGLQFLFEYFSETQRNKGNFPGRFSGRQFSNSRSEMNVSTLELGDSALYLCASSAQTGGSGNTIYFGEGSWLTVV.